The sequence of this T cell receptor beta chain was determined in a study of shared clonotypes between healthy human individuals. Study-wide results and limits: When naive CD4 clonotypes were compared across a few donors, around 5% were shared.

CD45RO-negative, CCR7-selected cells formed the naive CD8 fraction, which excluded terminally differentiated effector memory CD45RA+ cells. In the case of this clone: The antigen is undetermined. This sample includes further DNA sequences coding for the same CDR3.

About 30,000 T cell genomes (approximately 210 ng DNA) went into each sorted-subset replicate. Profiled with immunoSEQ multiplex PCR; TCRdb holds only in-frame clones, not every one. This table holds fewer than 1 million clones, 90% to 97% found once. This receptor was obtained from a man between 25 and 39 years old in good health. Sequencing was performed on naive CD8+ T cells sorted from blood.

The CDR3, as DNA: TGTGCCAGCAGTCCTACGGAAACCTACGAGCAGTACTTC. Translated: CASSPTETYEQYF. V gene TRBV7-9 combines with J gene TRBJ2-7; D unresolved. CDR1 SEHNR and CDR2 FQNEAQ come from the germline V gene (reference sequence). This CDR3 spans 13 amino acids. The V and J ends lost 6 bases and 2 bases respectively, with 11 bases between them. Supplemented by reference TRBV7-9 and TRBJ2-7, the full variable domain reads DTGVSQNPRHKITKRGQNVTFRCDPISEHNRLYWYRQTLGQGPEFLTYFQNEAQLEKSRLLSDRFSAERPKGSFSTLEIQRTEQGDSAMYLCASSPTETYEQYFGPGTRLTVT.